This T cell receptor beta chain was recorded in a study of T cell responses to AZD1222 COVID-19 vaccine. Study outcomes and limitations: Spike-specific TCR breadth and depth rose after two AZD1222 doses. Donors were chiefly white British, with a greater number of females, and clonal diversity was perhaps underestimated.

With regard to this clone: No antigen is known for it.

Sequencing used immunoSEQ multiplex PCR; TCRdb keeps in-frame clones, though not all of them. The sample has 130,000 to 150,000 clones, 90% seen once. CDR1 and CDR2 from the germline V gene are SGHKS and YYEKEE (reference sequence). The ends lost 2 bases at V and 7 bases at J; junction bases unmatched: 10. This CDR3 is 15 amino acids long. Here the sequenced sample was peripheral blood, taken on day 0 of AZD1222 vaccination. This clonotype was sampled from an adult in good health. The chain links TRBV5-5 to TRBJ1-2, with 8 bases lining up with TRBD1. CDR3 in DNA: TGTGCCAGCAGCTTAGGCGACAGGGGTTTACGTGGCTACACCTTC. Translating it yields CASSLGDRGLRGYTF.